Shown below are 8 T cell receptor beta chains from a single sample sequenced in a study of T cell changes during pregnancy in multiple sclerosis. The protocol was immunoSEQ multiplex PCR, while the TCRdb copy is restricted to in-frame clones and leaves out a portion. The sample holds under 40,000 clones, 90% seen once. The sample in question was CD8+ T cells from peripheral blood mononuclear cells, obtained before pregnancy. The receptors originated from a female donor with multiple sclerosis, enrolled in a pregnancy study.

The chain carries TRBV7-2 and TRBJ1-3; the match to TRBD1 covers 8 bases. Trimming removed 6 bases from V and 0 bases from J; junction bases left unmatched: 10. The CDR3 contains 17 residues. The germline V gene has CDR1 SGHTA and CDR2 FQGNSA. In DNA, the CDR3 is TGTGCCAGCAGTCCTGGGACAGGCGGAATCTCTGGAAACACCATATATTTT. Encoded protein: CASSPGTGGISGNTIYF.

CDR3 DNA sequence: TGTGCCAGCAGCTTAGTTCGGGCAAAATCAGGGTCACCCCTCCACTTT. Translating it yields CASSLVRAKSGSPLHF. This chain joins TRBV11-2 and TRBJ1-6, with D perhaps TRBD1 (5 bases). Germline V gives CDR1 SGHAT, CDR2 FQNNGV. V lost 1 base, J lost 10 bases, and 17 bases lay in between. The CDR3 is made up of 16 amino acids.

CDR3 region: CASSLDVYSSNRGSTDTQYF. The CDR3 coding sequence is TGTGCCAGCAGCTTAGACGTTTATAGTTCAAACAGGGGGAGCACAGATACGCAGTATTTT. The chain links TRBV11-2 to TRBJ2-3; 8 bases are shared with TRBD1. The CDR3 has 20 residues. Germline-derived CDR1 and CDR2 are SGHAT and FQNNGV. J lost 0 bases, V lost 0 bases, and 14 bases had no gene match.

V usage is TRBV9 and J usage is TRBJ1-2; 11 bases line up with TRBD1. Germline assignment: CDR1 SGDLS and CDR2 YYNGEE. This CDR3 spans 16 amino acids. V trimming: 4 bases; J trimming: 8 bases; junction bases outside the gene matches: 13. As DNA, the CDR3 is TGTGCCAGCAGCTCCGGACAGGGGGCCTCCCCTGGGGGCTACACCTTC. It codes for CASSSGQGASPGGYTF.

J is TRBJ1-5 and V is TRBV6-1, with D unresolved. Per the germline V gene, CDR1 is MNHNS and CDR2 is SASEGT. V lost 2 bases and J 5 bases, leaving 4 bases between the germline ends. This CDR3 is 12 amino acids long. CDR3 protein: CASSEPDQPQHF. The CDR3 bases are TGTGCCAGCAGTGAACCGGATCAGCCCCAGCATTTT.

This clone has just a few counts. This rearrangement joins TRBV19 to TRBJ1-1; D unclear. V was pared by 5 bases and J by 1 base, with 8 bases between. Germline CDR1 is LNHDA and CDR2 is SQIVND (reference sequence). The CDR3 is 13 residues long. The CDR3 protein is CASSLYPNTEAFF. CDR3 bases: TGTGCCAGTAGTCTATACCCGAACACTGAAGCTTTCTTT.

The J gene is TRBJ2-7, the V gene TRBV9; 9 bases map to TRBD1. The V gene's germline CDR1 is SGDLS and CDR2 YYNGEE. The J segment lost 5 bases and the V segment lost 3 bases, leaving 6 bases of the junction unmatched. The CDR3 is 14 amino acids. CDR3 loop: CASSAQGAVDEQYF. The CDR3 DNA sequence: TGTGCCAGCAGCGCACAGGGGGCTGTGGACGAGCAGTACTTC.

This chain joins TRBV19 and TRBJ2-7; 8 bases fit TRBD1. Per germline, CDR1 LNHDA and CDR2 SQIVND (reference sequence). This CDR3 contains 13 residues. The junction had 3 bases not matched to a gene; V was cut back by 4 bases and J by 4 bases. The CDR3 is CASSTGQEYEQYF. CDR3 bases: TGTGCCAGTAGTACGGGACAGGAGTACGAGCAGTACTTC.